This T cell receptor (beta chain) was obtained from a study of T cells in tumors after PD-1 blockade. In the study overall: Prior checkpoint blockade, systemic immunosuppressant use, or anti-cancer therapy within 4 weeks excluded patients. Daily vismodegib 150 mg continued in a subset of anti-PD-1-treated patients. Patients received pembrolizumab 200 mg every 3 weeks or cemiplimab 350 mg every 2 weeks.

Repertoires were generated with immunoSEQ multiplex PCR, while TCRdb's copy carries only in-frame clones and drops some. The data contain approximately 6,100 clones, roughly 85% of them singletons. On this clone itself: Antigen unknown.

Findings and limits, study-wide: Blood contained roughly 43% of the tumor's TCR clonotypes.

Germline loops: CDR1 SGHNT, CDR2 YYREEE (reference sequence). This CDR3 contains 14 residues. V dropped 3 bases and J dropped 7; count of bases not matched to a gene: 6. The chain joins TRBV5-4 to TRBJ2-7; 11 bases fit TRBD1. Sequencing used PBMCs, obtained after anti-PD-1 therapy. The sequence was collected from a human donor with advanced basal cell or squamous cell carcinoma (not recorded which). The CDR3 here is CASSSGTGGREQYF. CDR3 sequence (DNA): TGTGCCAGCAGCTCCGGGACAGGGGGGCGTGAGCAGTACTTC.